The T cell receptor beta chain under discussion was sequenced for a study of blood T cell repertoires in COVID-19 (dated by TCRdb to the early 2020s). Background on the whole study: Samples from collaborators originated in the United States, Italy and Spain and spanned both the acute and convalescent phases of COVID-19. The material from the prospective study consisted of cDNA or gDNA derived from T cells, B-cell-depleted T cells, or PBMCs. Deeply sampled blood TCRbeta repertoires from subjects exposed to, actively infected with, or recovered from COVID-19 were included in the dataset. The repertoires were released in a freely available public database intended as a resource for research on the immune response to SARS-CoV-2. Samples came from the ongoing ImmuneRACE study (first 160 participants) plus 1,254 subjects from 6 global collaborators. Nearly every sample came with metadata listing a de-identified subject ID, COVID-19 status, age in years and sex. Where available, HLA class I and class II types were obtained from metadata supplied by the sample provider rather than from assay-based typing.

The immunoSEQ Assay, a bias-controlled multiplex PCR, was used to amplify TCRbeta CDR3 regions from genomic DNA. The study's processing was this. The number of nucleated cells in each sample was estimated by amplification of reference gene primers within the assay. To quantify the absolute abundance of each unique TCRbeta CDR3 rearrangement, sequence reads were collapsed and filtered. Productive Simpson clonality was computed per sample as the square root of Simpson's diversity index over productive rearrangements. The clones in this table, taken by TCRdb from immuneACCESS, are in-frame only. Not every clone is retained; where verified, under half of the shortfall comes from an unresolved V gene, and the cause of the rest is unknown. That table is the source of V, J and clone size, and D and trimming were worked out from the DNA. This sample holds about 160,000 clones; about 80% were observed only once. The ten largest clones take up more than 6% of the sample.

Trimming takes 3 bases from V and 4 bases from J, and the germline ends sit 15 bases apart. CDR1 and CDR2 are drawn from the germline V gene: KGHSH, LQKENI. There are 15 amino acids in the CDR3, from cysteine to phenylalanine inclusive. Only the CDR3 DNA is retained, 45 bases long and in frame from the first base. One collaborating source in Seattle enrolled patients while the patients were actively infected and followed the patients over time throughout the course of disease. The collaborating institutions used their own protocols to collect whole blood in K2EDTA tubes. For TCRbeta analysis, collaborators shipped samples in one of three forms: frozen whole blood, isolated PBMCs, or DNA extracted from either of those sample types. Worth noting for this clone: Its antigen remains undetermined. The sample holds no much larger clone one base away, and base qualities are not on file.

Overall study results and their limits: The quantity of clinical and demographic metadata differed by source and by participant and was supplied without curation.

The specimen sequenced was peripheral blood. The receptor chain draws on TRBV18 and TRBJ1-2; the D segment cannot be called with confidence. The clonotype comes from a woman between 40 and 55 years old with COVID-19, enrolled during active disease. The CDR3: CASSPTDLAGYGYTF. The sequence in DNA is TGTGCCAGCTCACCGACGGACCTAGCGGGCTATGGCTACACCTTC.